This record covers a single T cell receptor (beta chain). The antigen remains undetermined. Among the donors, all were healthy bone marrow donors. Germline V lookup: CDR1 SGHAT, CDR2 FQNNGV. Trimming removed 4 bases from V and 4 bases from J; junction bases left unmatched: 3. The CDR3 is 14 residues long. This sample stems from a study of cytomegalovirus exposure and HLA in healthy donors. Regarding the study as a whole: In a later analysis, specific HLA alleles were associated with around 17,000 TCR beta sequences at a 0.05 false discovery rate.

The PCR employed 60 Vbeta primers together with 13 Jbeta primers. Some clones are missing from TCRdb's copy, which holds only in-frame ones; the method was immunoSEQ multiplex PCR. The sample has some 120,000 clones, 80% seen once; the top ten hold 2.5% to 3%. The clonotype originates from a man aged 25-45 years in good health and CMV-seronegative. The chain is built from TRBV11-2 and TRBJ2-7; TRBD2 aligns across 11 bases. Sequencing was done on a sample of PBMCs. The CDR3 region is CASSYGTSGYEQYF. Written as DNA, the CDR3 is TGTGCCAGCAGCTATGGGACTAGCGGTTACGAGCAGTACTTC.